This is a list of T cell receptor beta chains from one sample in a study of control samples from healthy donors and cancer patients. The repertoire was sequenced with immunoSEQ multiplex PCR; TCRdb's copy has only in-frame clones and lacks some. The sample shows some 150,000 clones, 80% to 95% of them seen only once. Input material: blood. The receptors originated from a man aged 25-45 years in good health. Each CDR3 is given with its conserved first and last residue. A D gene is named only where the DNA matches it firmly. Clone size is given for some rows only: seen once, a few or many times, or a class if the clone is expanded.

V: TRBV5-1
D: TRBD1
size: NA
J: TRBJ2-3
DNA: TGCGCCAGCAGACGTAGCTACGACAGGGCCCGCACAGATACGCAGTATTTT
CDR3: CASRRSYDRARTDTQYF

V: TRBV6-5
D: NA
size: NA
J: TRBJ2-2
DNA: TGTGCCAGCAGTAAGGGAAAGGACACCGGGGAGCTGTTTTTT
CDR3: CASSKGKDTGELFF

V: TRBV5-4
D: NA
size: NA
J: TRBJ1-2
DNA: TGTGCCAGCAGCTTGTTTTCGAATGGCTACACCTTC
CDR3: CASSLFSNGYTF

V: TRBV20-1
D: TRBD1
size: NA
J: TRBJ2-7
DNA: TGCAGTGCTAGTGCGGACAGGGGCAAACATTACGAGCAGTACTTC
CDR3: CSASADRGKHYEQYF

V: TRBV29-1
D: NA
size: NA
J: TRBJ2-7
DNA: TGCAGCGTTGAAGGGCCACTCGGGCAGTACTTC
CDR3: CSVEGPLGQYF

V: TRBV15
D: NA
size: NA
J: TRBJ1-1
DNA: TGTGCCACCAGCAGAGATCGGGGGGGCTCGAACACTGAAGCTTTCTTT
CDR3: CATSRDRGGSNTEAFF

V: TRBV7-9
D: NA
size: NA
J: TRBJ2-7
DNA: TGTGCCAGCAGCTTAGTCAGCGGCCCGACCTACGAGCAGTACTTC
CDR3: CASSLVSGPTYEQYF

V: TRBV7-9
D: NA
size: once
J: TRBJ1-1
DNA: TGTGCCAGCAGCTTAGATGGGCTTCAGGGCACTGAAGCTTTCTTT
CDR3: CASSLDGLQGTEAFF

V: TRBV7-8
D: TRBD1
size: NA
J: TRBJ1-1
DNA: TGTGCCAGCAGCAAAGGACAGGGAAGAGGAGCTGAAGCTTTCTTT
CDR3: CASSKGQGRGAEAFF

V: TRBV29-1
D: NA
size: once
J: TRBJ2-5
DNA: TGCACTCTCTCAGTCGAGCAGGGGGGACCCCAAGAGACCCAGTACTTC
CDR3: CTLSVEQGGPQETQYF

V: TRBV6-4
D: TRBD1
size: NA
J: TRBJ1-1
DNA: TGTGCCAGCAGTCCCTCTGGCAGGGGGAGGACTGAAGCTTTCTTT
CDR3: CASSPSGRGRTEAFF

V: TRBV27
D: NA
size: NA
J: TRBJ2-7
DNA: TGTGCCAGCAGCCTCCGGGACAACTCCTACGAGCAGTACTTC
CDR3: CASSLRDNSYEQYF

V: TRBV7-8
D: NA
size: NA
J: TRBJ1-3
DNA: TGTGCCAGCAGCTTCCCAGGGAATCAGGGAAACACCATATATTTT
CDR3: CASSFPGNQGNTIYF

V: TRBV9
D: NA
size: NA
J: TRBJ2-5
DNA: TGTGCCAGCAATGAGACCCAGTACTTC
CDR3: CASNETQYF

V: TRBV10-2
D: TRBD1
size: NA
J: TRBJ1-1
DNA: TGCGCCAGCAGTGGTTCGACAGGGGGTGACACTGAAGCTTTCTTT
CDR3: CASSGSTGGDTEAFF

V: TRBV5-1
D: TRBD2
size: once
J: TRBJ2-3
DNA: TGCGCCAGCAGCTTGGCCACCGGACTAGCGATTACAGATACGCAGTATTTT
CDR3: CASSLATGLAITDTQYF

V: TRBV12-3/TRBV12-4
D: NA
size: NA
J: TRBJ1-3
DNA: TGTGCCAGCACGCCGCGTGCGGGAAACACCATATATTTT
CDR3: CASTPRAGNTIYF

V: TRBV27
D: TRBD1
size: few
J: TRBJ1-5
DNA: TGTGCCAGCAGTATTACAGGGGTGAATCAGCCCCAGCATTTT
CDR3: CASSITGVNQPQHF